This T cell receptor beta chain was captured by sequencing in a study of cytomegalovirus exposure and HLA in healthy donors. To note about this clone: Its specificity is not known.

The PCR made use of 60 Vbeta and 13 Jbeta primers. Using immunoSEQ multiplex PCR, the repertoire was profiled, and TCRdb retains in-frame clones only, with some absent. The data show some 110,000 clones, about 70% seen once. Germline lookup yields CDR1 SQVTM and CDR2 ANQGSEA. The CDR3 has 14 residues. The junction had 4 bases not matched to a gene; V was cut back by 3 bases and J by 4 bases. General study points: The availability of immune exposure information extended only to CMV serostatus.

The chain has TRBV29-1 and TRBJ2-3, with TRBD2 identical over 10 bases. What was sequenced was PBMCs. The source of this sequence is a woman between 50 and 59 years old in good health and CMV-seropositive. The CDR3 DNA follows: TGCAGCGTTGAGAGGCTAGCGGGGGCAGATACGCAGTATTTT. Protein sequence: CSVERLAGADTQYF.